This entry lists 20 T cell receptor beta chains sequenced from one sample in a study of beta chain features in type 1 diabetes. The study, taken as a whole, reports: All four CD4+ subsets of Type 1 diabetes patients contained TCRB CDR3s that were moderately but significantly shorter.

Their cognate antigens are unknown. The whole isolated RNA underwent reverse transcription, so sequencing captured expressed TCRB transcripts. Assay used: immunoSEQ multiplex PCR; TCRdb lists only in-frame clones, some missing. The table records tens of thousands of clones, 60% to 70% of them present only once. The specimen was stem cell memory CD4+ T cells from blood. These TCRs come from a woman aged 25 to 39 with type 1 diabetes.

J is TRBJ2-7 and V is TRBV4-1; 10 positions match TRBD2. The CDR3 runs 15 residues. Germline CDR1 MGHRA, CDR2 YSYEKL. J gave up 2 bases and V 4 bases, and 5 bases lay outside the gene matches. The CDR3 here is CASSRGLAETYEQYF. In DNA form, the CDR3 reads TGCGCCAGCAGCCGAGGACTAGCGGAGACCTACGAGCAGTACTTC.

V is TRBV5-4 and J is TRBJ2-1; 10 nucleotides match TRBD2. The CDR3 loop spans 16 amino acids. The trim removed 2 bases at V and 4 bases at J, leaving 6 bases unmatched. From germline, CDR1 is SGHNT and CDR2 YYREEE (reference sequence). The CDR3 is CASSFAGLAEYNEQFF. The CDR3, as DNA: TGTGCCAGCAGCTTTGCCGGACTAGCGGAGTACAATGAGCAGTTCTTC.

In this sample, this clone turned up a few times. The chain couples TRBV10-3 to TRBJ2-1; 8 positions agree with TRBD2. Germline V lookup: CDR1 ENHRY, CDR2 SYGVKD. The CDR3 loop spans 15 amino acids. After removal of 11 bases from V and 0 bases from J, the junction contained 9 bases not matched to a gene. CDR3 residues: CASQEGLDSYNEQFF. CDR3 bases: TGTGCCTCCCAGGAGGGACTAGACTCCTACAATGAGCAGTTCTTC.

This clone was counted only a few times. The V and J genes are TRBV7-2 and TRBJ1-2; D perhaps matches TRBD1 (6 bases). The length of the CDR3 is 15 residues. Trimming removed 5 bases from V and 0 bases from J, with 13 bases in between. Germline V gene lookup returns CDR1 SGHTA and CDR2 FQGNSA. DNA of the CDR3: TGTGCCAGCAGCACCAACAGGGACACTAACTATGGCTACACCTTC. Amino acids: CASSTNRDTNYGYTF.

V and J are TRBV4-1 and TRBJ1-2; D remains ambiguous. The ends were cut back, 0 bases at V and 4 bases at J, with 18 bases in the middle. The germline CDR1 and CDR2 sequences are MGHRA and YSYEKL. This CDR3 comprises 17 residues. CDR3 nucleotide sequence: TGCGCCAGCAGCCAAGATCTGGTTGGGCGAGGGTCCTATGGCTACACCTTC. It yields the protein CASSQDLVGRGSYGYTF.

The chain links TRBV30 to TRBJ1-2; D unresolved. Looked up from germline, CDR1 is GTSNPN and CDR2 is SVGIG (reference sequence). The CDR3 contains 11 residues. The V gene lost 0 bases and the J gene lost 7 bases, with 6 bases spanning the gap. The CDR3 region is CAWSVEIGYTF. The CDR3 DNA reads TGTGCCTGGAGTGTCGAGATTGGCTACACCTTC.

The genes are TRBV29-1 and TRBJ2-1; 7 bases map to TRBD1. The germline CDR1 and CDR2 sequences are SQVTM and ANQGSEA. There are 12 residues in the CDR3. V shed 7 bases and J 3 bases; nucleotides not matched to a gene: 3. CDR3 nucleotides: TGCAGCGCTGACAGGGTCTACAATGAGCAGTTCTTC. This codes for CSADRVYNEQFF.

This chain links TRBV7-3 with TRBJ2-2; 16 nucleotides line up with TRBD2. The CDR3 spans 19 residues. Germline CDR1 is SGHTA and CDR2 is FQGTGA. J gave up 6 bases and V 2 bases, and 9 bases lay outside the gene matches. The chain's CDR3 is CASSLFPGLAGGLAGELFF. The CDR3 region has the DNA TGTGCCAGCAGCTTATTTCCGGGACTAGCGGGAGGGCTGGCCGGGGAGCTGTTTTTT.

In its sample, this clone was seen a few times. The chain joins TRBV19 to TRBJ2-5; 9 nucleotides match TRBD1. V dropped 10 bases and J dropped 11; count of bases not matched to a gene: 17. The CDR3 loop spans 14 amino acids. Germline V CDR1 and CDR2: LNHDA, SQIVND (reference sequence). CDR3: CATQDPGTGYKQYF. The CDR3 DNA reads TGTGCCACCCAAGACCCCGGGACAGGGTATAAGCAGTACTTC. Looking up the rest from reference TRBV19 and TRBJ2-5 gives the full variable domain: DGGITQSPKYLFRKEGQNVTLSCEQNLNHDAMYWYRQDPGQGLRLIYYSQIVNDFQKGDIAEGYSVSREKKESFPLTVTSAQKNPTAFYLCATQDPGTGYKQYFGPGTRLLVL.

Only a few counts were recorded for this clone. The chain employs TRBV7-6 and TRBJ2-7, with TRBD2 matching 9 bases. From germline, CDR1 is SGHVS and CDR2 FNYEAQ. The CDR3 contains 14 residues. V shed 3 bases, J shed 4 bases, and the junction held 4 bases outside the gene matches. DNA for the CDR3: TGTGCCAGCAGCTTGGGACTAGCCCTATACGAGCAGTACTTC. Translation gives CASSLGLALYEQYF.

This rearrangement joins TRBV2 to TRBJ1-2; D is uncertain. This CDR3 region has 12 residues. Germline V gene data show CDR1 as SNHLY and CDR2 as FYNNEI. The V and J ends lost 2 bases and 5 bases respectively, with 6 bases between them. The CDR3 sequence: CASSEPTYGYTF. The CDR3 coding sequence is TGTGCCAGCAGTGAACCTACTTATGGCTACACCTTC.

This chain links TRBV18 with TRBJ2-7; 8 bases are a match to TRBD1. The junction had 12 bases not matched to a gene; V was cut back by 1 base and J by 7 bases. The CDR3 has 16 amino acids. Germline V gives CDR1 KGHSH, CDR2 LQKENI. CDR3 DNA: TGTGCCAGCTCACCACTCCGGACAGGGAGCCCTAGAGAGCAGTACTTC. This encodes CASSPLRTGSPREQYF.

The rearrangement uses TRBV29-1 and TRBJ1-4, with 11 bases fitting TRBD1. With V trimmed by 3 bases and J by 7 bases, 7 bases remained unmatched. Germline lookup yields CDR1 SQVTM and CDR2 ANQGSEA. The CDR3 has 15 residues. The CDR3 DNA sequence: TGCAGCGTTGATATTGGACAGGGGGCGGGTGAAAAACTGTTTTTT. This translates into CSVDIGQGAGEKLFF.

J is TRBJ2-5 and V is TRBV5-1; D not certain. This CDR3 comprises 12 residues. Germline CDR1 SGHRS, CDR2 YFSETQ. V was shortened by 2 bases and J by 2 bases, with 4 bases between the two germline ends. The CDR3 here is CASSFQQETQYF. The CDR3 bases are TGCGCCAGCAGCTTTCAACAAGAGACCCAGTACTTC.

The chain links TRBV6-5 to TRBJ1-5; 7 nucleotides agree with TRBD1. With 4 bases clipped from V and 7 bases from J, the junction kept 4 bases outside the gene matches. The CDR3 consists of 13 residues. The germline V gene has CDR1 MNHEY and CDR2 SVGAGI. The CDR3 sequence: CASSSAGGQPQHF. In nucleotides, the CDR3 is TGTGCCAGCAGTTCGGCAGGGGGACAGCCCCAGCATTTT.

This clone was observed a handful of times. This rearrangement joins TRBV11-3 to TRBJ2-5; the D is unclear. From germline, CDR1 is SGHNT and CDR2 YENEEA. The CDR3 contains 14 residues. V was shortened by 3 bases and J by 1 base, with 9 bases between the two germline ends. The CDR3 region is CASSLGLFQETQYF. DNA for the CDR3: TGTGCCAGCAGCTTGGGCCTTTTCCAAGAGACCCAGTACTTC.

This clone was counted between two and nine times. This CDR3 is CASSQDVGGTSGASYEQYF. In DNA, the CDR3 is TGCGCCAGCAGCCAAGACGTAGGGGGGACTAGCGGGGCGTCCTACGAGCAGTACTTC. V and J are TRBV4-1 and TRBJ2-7; 13 nucleotides match TRBD2. V was clipped by 0 bases and J by 1 base; unmatched bases: 9. There are 19 residues in the CDR3. Germline V gene lookup returns CDR1 MGHRA and CDR2 YSYEKL.

This chain uses TRBV7-9 with TRBJ2-5, with TRBD1 matching 8 bases. CDR3 size: 16 residues. With V trimmed by 1 base and J by 4 bases, 8 bases remained unmatched. The germline CDR1 and CDR2 sequences are SEHNR and FQNEAQ (reference sequence). As DNA, the CDR3 is TGTGCCAGCAGCTTAGATCCCAGGGGGCGCATAGAGACCCAGTACTTC. The encoded protein is CASSLDPRGRIETQYF.

The chain uses TRBV5-1 and TRBJ2-1, with 8 bases identical to TRBD1. Per the germline V gene, CDR1 is SGHRS and CDR2 is YFSETQ. V trimming: 2 bases; J trimming: 5 bases; junction bases outside the gene matches: 6. CDR3 length equals 15 residues. The CDR3 sequence is CASSLTPGQDNEQFF. The DNA for the CDR3 is TGCGCCAGCAGCTTAACGCCGGGACAGGACAATGAGCAGTTCTTC.

The rearrangement links TRBV30 to TRBJ2-1, with D possibly TRBD1 on 5 matching bases. Per germline, CDR1 GTSNPN and CDR2 SVGIG (reference sequence). This CDR3 has 11 amino acids. Trimming stripped 5 bases from V and 8 bases from J, with 10 bases between. In nucleotides, the CDR3 is TGTGCCTGGGTAGGGGCTTATGAGCAGTTCTTC. Its protein is CAWVGAYEQFF.